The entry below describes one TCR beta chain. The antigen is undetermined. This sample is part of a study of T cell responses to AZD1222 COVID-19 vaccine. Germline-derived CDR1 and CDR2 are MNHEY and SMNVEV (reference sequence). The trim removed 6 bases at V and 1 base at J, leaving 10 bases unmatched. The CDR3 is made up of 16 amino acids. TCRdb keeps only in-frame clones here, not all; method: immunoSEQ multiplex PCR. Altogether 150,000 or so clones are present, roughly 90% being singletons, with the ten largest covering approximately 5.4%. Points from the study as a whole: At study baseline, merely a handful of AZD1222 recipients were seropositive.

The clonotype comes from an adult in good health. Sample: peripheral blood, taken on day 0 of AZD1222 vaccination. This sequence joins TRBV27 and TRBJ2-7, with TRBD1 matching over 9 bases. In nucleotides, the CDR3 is TGTGCCAGCAGCGCCCCGGGACAGGGACGGTCCTACGAGCAGTACTTC. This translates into CASSAPGQGRSYEQYF.